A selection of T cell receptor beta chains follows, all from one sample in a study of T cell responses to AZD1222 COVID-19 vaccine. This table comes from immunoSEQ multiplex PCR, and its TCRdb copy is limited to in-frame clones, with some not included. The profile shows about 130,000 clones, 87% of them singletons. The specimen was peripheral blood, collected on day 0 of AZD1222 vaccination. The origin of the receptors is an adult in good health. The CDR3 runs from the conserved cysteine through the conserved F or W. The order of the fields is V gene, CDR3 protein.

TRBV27 CASTLGTGANVLTF
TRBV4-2 CASSQGWWQSSGNTIYF
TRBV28 CASTVGQGENIQYF
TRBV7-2 CASSWDRGETQYF
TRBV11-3 CASSSPFSGKPNEQFF
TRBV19 CASSTSSLTGGIQAFF
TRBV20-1 CSASTAVANEKLFF
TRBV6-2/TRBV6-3 CASSYYGMYQETQYF
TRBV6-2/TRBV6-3 CASSYLAGGQETQYF
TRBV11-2 CASSLGALAGGSYNEQFF
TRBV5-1 CASSFGTGHEKLFF
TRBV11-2 CASSYGTGGPGSEQYF
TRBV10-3 CAASGQSSYNSPLHF
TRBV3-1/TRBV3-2 CASSLRTSGSTDTQYF
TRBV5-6 CASSLASGQSRF
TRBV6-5 CASNPGGRNYGYTF
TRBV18 CASSLQFSTDTQYF